The 24 T cell receptor beta chains below were found in one sample sequenced in a study of cytomegalovirus exposure and HLA in healthy donors. 60 Vbeta and 13 Jbeta primers were used in PCR. Clones were read by immunoSEQ multiplex PCR, and TCRdb kept only the in-frame ones, dropping some. Among some 140,000 clones, around four fifths were seen once, and the ten largest hold less than 2%. Sequenced sample: PBMCs. The receptor source for this set is a man aged 35-49 years in good health and CMV-seronegative.

This chain joins TRBV6-6 and TRBJ2-1; 11 positions agree with TRBD1. V shed 6 bases, J shed 6 bases, and the junction held 1 base outside the gene matches. The CDR3 is 13 amino acids. Looked up from germline, CDR1 is MNHNY and CDR2 is SVGAGI (reference sequence). CDR3 in amino acids: CASRDRGLNEQFF. CDR3 bases: TGTGCCAGCAGGGACAGGGGGCTCAATGAGCAGTTCTTC.

The chain employs TRBV5-1 and TRBJ2-5, with TRBD1 identical over 7 bases. Trimming cost V 4 bases and J 5 bases; bases outside gene matches: 14. Germline CDR1 and CDR2: SGHRS and YFSETQ. There are 16 residues in the CDR3. CDR3 in DNA: TGCGCCAGCAGCGTGGCCGGGACAGTACGGGACGAGACCCAGTACTTC. It encodes CASSVAGTVRDETQYF.

The genes are TRBV2 and TRBJ1-2; D perhaps matches TRBD1 (6 bases). This CDR3 is 14 amino acids long. Trimming took off 7 bases at V and 2 bases at J, with 14 bases between the two ends. Per germline, CDR1 SNHLY and CDR2 FYNNEI. For the CDR3, the DNA is TGTGCCAGCATCCGGGACACCAAGAACTATGGCTACACCTTC. Its protein is CASIRDTKNYGYTF.

The chain employs TRBV7-9 and TRBJ2-7; D gene ambiguous. The CDR3 runs 12 residues. The V and J ends lost 9 bases and 5 bases respectively, with 14 bases between them. From germline, CDR1 is SEHNR and CDR2 FQNEAQ (reference sequence). CDR3: CASSVNSHEQYF. The CDR3 coding sequence is TGTGCCAGTAGTGTGAATTCCCACGAGCAGTACTTC. Using reference TRBV7-9 and TRBJ2-7 for the parts outside the CDR3, the full variable domain is DTGVSQNPRHKITKRGQNVTFRCDPISEHNRLYWYRQTLGQGPEFLTYFQNEAQLEKSRLLSDRFSAERPKGSFSTLEIQRTEQGDSAMYLCASSVNSHEQYFGPGTRLTVT.

This clone was counted a single time. The V and J genes are TRBV19 and TRBJ1-6; D gene ambiguous. Germline V gene sequence: CDR1 LNHDA, CDR2 SQIVND (reference sequence). The CDR3 length is 13 residues. The V gene lost 4 bases and the J gene lost 7 bases, with 8 bases spanning the gap. CDR3 sequence: CASSNAGNSPLHF. CDR3 nucleotide sequence: TGTGCCAGTAGTAATGCGGGGAATTCACCCCTCCACTTT.

This sequence joins TRBV5-1 and TRBJ2-2, with 11 bases aligning to TRBD1. The V segment lost 5 bases and the J segment 6 bases; nucleotides outside the gene matches: 6. The CDR3 consists of 15 residues. The germline V gene encodes CDR1 SGHRS and CDR2 YFSETQ. This CDR3 is CASRAPGQGAGELFF. CDR3 bases: TGCGCCAGCAGGGCCCCGGGACAGGGGGCCGGGGAGCTGTTTTTT.

The chain combines TRBV9 with TRBJ1-1, with TRBD1 matching 7 bases. Germline trimming cut 0 bases from V and 7 bases from J; bases unmatched to any gene: 12. CDR1 and CDR2 (germline): SGDLS, YYNGEE. This CDR3 contains 16 residues. Here the CDR3 reads CASSVVTPGQGGEAFF. CDR3 nucleotides: TGTGCCAGCAGCGTAGTTACGCCAGGGCAGGGGGGTGAAGCTTTCTTT.

The chain combines TRBV27 with TRBJ1-1, with D uncertain. Germline V CDR1 and CDR2: MNHEY, SMNVEV (reference sequence). The CDR3 runs 15 residues. V gave up 5 bases and J gave up 0 bases, with 13 bases separating them. In DNA form, the CDR3 reads TGTGCCAGCAGTGCCAGTTTCGAACTGAACACTGAAGCTTTCTTT. Translation: CASSASFELNTEAFF.

For the CDR3, the DNA is TGTGCCAGCAGCCTCGAGCGACCAACCCTTGACGAGCAGTACTTC. Its translation is CASSLERPTLDEQYF. V is TRBV9 and J is TRBJ2-7; D uncertain. The CDR3 sequence is 15 residues long. Trimming stripped 4 bases from V and 5 bases from J, with 19 bases between. Per the germline V gene, CDR1 is SGDLS and CDR2 is YYNGEE.

The chain links TRBV7-9 to TRBJ1-4; 9 bases line up with TRBD1. V lost 5 bases, J lost 4 bases, and 8 bases stayed unmatched. The germline V gene has CDR1 SEHNR and CDR2 FQNEAQ (reference sequence). CDR3 length equals 16 residues. The CDR3 is CASSKGQGYGNEKLFF. The CDR3 nucleotides are TGTGCCAGCAGCAAAGGACAGGGGTATGGTAATGAAAAACTGTTTTTT.

The chain joins TRBV19 to TRBJ1-1; D is possibly TRBD1 (6 bases). The CDR3 runs to 14 residues. Trimming cost V 3 bases and J 0 bases, with 8 bases left between them. The V gene's germline CDR1 is LNHDA and CDR2 SQIVND (reference sequence). In DNA form, the CDR3 reads TGTGCCAGTAGTATCGGGGGGCTGAACACTGAAGCTTTCTTT. It specifies CASSIGGLNTEAFF.

The rearrangement uses TRBV18 and TRBJ1-2; TRBD1 agrees at 7 bases. In germline, CDR1 is KGHSH, CDR2 LQKENI. The CDR3 is 14 amino acids. The trim removed 2 bases at V and 3 bases at J, leaving 3 bases unmatched. CDR3 nucleotides: TGTGCCAGCTCACCAGAGGGGGCAGACTATGGCTACACCTTC. Translating it yields CASSPEGADYGYTF.

The CDR3 sequence: CAWVTGSHTEAFF. CDR3 nucleotides: TGTGCCTGGGTCACGGGGAGTCACACTGAAGCTTTCTTT. The V and J genes are TRBV30 and TRBJ1-1; D unclear. The CDR3 runs to 13 residues. Per germline, CDR1 GTSNPN and CDR2 SVGIG (reference sequence). Trimming took off 5 bases at V and 3 bases at J, with 13 bases between the two ends.

In its sample, this clone was seen once. V and J are TRBV7-3 and TRBJ2-2; D is ambiguous. This CDR3 has 15 residues. The germline V gene has CDR1 SGHTA and CDR2 FQGTGA. Deletions cut 2 bases from V and 1 base from J, with 8 bases between. The CDR3 DNA reads as TGTGCCAGCAGCTTATTAATCAGGAACACCGGGGAGCTGTTTTTT. It is translated as CASSLLIRNTGELFF.

The chain links TRBV29-1 to TRBJ2-3, with 7 bases matching TRBD2. With 7 bases clipped from V and 1 base from J, the junction kept 5 bases outside the gene matches. Germline assignment: CDR1 SQVTM and CDR2 ANQGSEA. The CDR3 consists of 13 residues. CDR3 residues: CSASGAGTDTQYF. The CDR3 DNA reads as TGCAGCGCCAGCGGGGCGGGCACAGATACGCAGTATTTT.

This clone was counted once. This chain joins TRBV19 and TRBJ2-5; possibly TRBD2 for D (6 bases). The J call is in doubt because the DNA end fits TRBJ2-7 better. Germline CDR1 LNHDA, CDR2 SQIVND (reference sequence). The CDR3 totals 15 residues. CDR3 in DNA: TGTGCCAGTAGTGACTTCGGAGGGCCTGGGGACGAGCAGTACTTC. This codes for CASSDFGGPGDEQYF.

The chain couples TRBV6-5 to TRBJ1-1; no reliable D call. This CDR3 has 14 amino acids. CDR1 and CDR2 from the germline V gene are MNHEY and SVGAGI. V was trimmed by 5 bases and J by 0 bases, leaving 10 bases between them. This CDR3 is CASSLVDMNTEAFF. CDR3 bases: TGTGCCAGCAGTCTGGTAGACATGAACACTGAAGCTTTCTTT.

Only a few counts were recorded for this clone. The V gene is TRBV6-5, the J gene TRBJ2-1; 12 bases are shared with TRBD2. Trimming removed 10 bases from V and 8 bases from J; junction bases left unmatched: 3. Germline assignment: CDR1 MNHEY and CDR2 SVGAGI. The CDR3 extends over 12 amino acids. Here the CDR3 DNA reads TGTGCCACTAGCGGGAGGGTCGATGAGCAGTTCTTC. Its protein is CATSGRVDEQFF.

There are a few counts of this clone. V usage is TRBV5-1 and J usage is TRBJ2-2; the match to TRBD1 covers 8 bases. The CDR3 is 16 residues long. CDR1 and CDR2 (germline): SGHRS, YFSETQ. Trimming removed 0 bases from V and 0 bases from J; junction bases left unmatched: 1. The CDR3 bases are TGCGCCAGCAGCTTGGTACAGGGGGCGAACACCGGGGAGCTGTTTTTT. It codes for CASSLVQGANTGELFF.

This chain joins TRBV14 and TRBJ2-7; TRBD1 might be the D (5 bases). The CDR3 has 12 amino acids. The germline V gene encodes CDR1 SGHDN and CDR2 FVKESK. The V end was cut by 6 bases, the J end by 3 bases, with 9 bases between. DNA for the CDR3: TGTGCCAGCAGACAGGTTGGCTACGAGCAGTACTTC. Protein: CASRQVGYEQYF.

V and J are TRBV18 and TRBJ2-1; D perhaps matches TRBD1 (6 bases). CDR1 is KGHSH and CDR2 is LQKENI in the germline V gene. The CDR3 consists of 15 residues. Trimming stripped 0 bases from V and 5 bases from J, with 11 bases between. CDR3 nucleotides: TGTGCCAGCTCACCACCTGGACAGTTGAACAATGAGCAGTTCTTC. Protein product: CASSPPGQLNNEQFF.

This chain connects TRBV2 to TRBJ2-1; a weak D match, TRBD2 (5 bases). V was shortened by 7 bases and J by 0 bases, with 10 bases between the two germline ends. CDR3 length equals 14 residues. Looked up from germline, CDR1 is SNHLY and CDR2 is FYNNEI. CDR3 amino acids: CASIGRDSYNEQFF. CDR3 DNA sequence: TGTGCCAGCATCGGACGGGACTCCTACAATGAGCAGTTCTTC.

This clone was picked up one time. The chain has TRBV4-1 and TRBJ2-7; 10 nucleotides line up with TRBD2. CDR1 is MGHRA and CDR2 is YSYEKL in the germline V gene. This CDR3 is built from 15 residues. Trimming removed 1 base from V and 5 bases from J; junction bases left unmatched: 5. CDR3 DNA sequence: TGCGCCAGCAGCCAAGTCAGCGGGAGGGCCCACGAGCAGTACTTC. It yields the protein CASSQVSGRAHEQYF.

The rearrangement links TRBV6-1 to TRBJ2-1; 9 bases match TRBD2. The CDR3 sequence is 15 residues long. Germline V gene data show CDR1 as MNHNS and CDR2 as SASEGT. Losses at the gene ends were 7 bases for V and 8 bases for J; bases not matched to a gene: 12. The DNA for the CDR3 is TGTGCCAGCATTTTAGCGGGGGTCCCTATAGATGAGCAGTTCTTC. This codes for CASILAGVPIDEQFF.